This T cell receptor beta chain derives from a study of T-cell reconstitution after alpha-beta-depleted transplantation in children (TCRdb year 2016). Study-level background: Using TCR repertoire profiling, the study quantitatively followed how T-cell immune reconstitution unfolded in children after TCRalphabeta/CD19-depleted allogeneic hematopoietic cell transplantation.

The table lists this clonotype with many counts. The target of this receptor is not known. Per-nucleotide qualities are absent, and no much larger clonotype sits a single base away. According to the germline V gene, CDR1 reads SGHDT and CDR2 reads YYEEEE. The junction carries 14 bases between V and J, which are trimmed by 5 bases and 2 bases respectively. The CDR3 runs 14 amino acids, cysteine and phenylalanine included. Only the CDR3 region is kept as DNA, spanning 42 bases read in frame from base 1. Receptor libraries were prepared by PCR. Sequencing used an Illumina HiSeq 2500. Molecular barcoding was employed in the preparation of TCR libraries, with unique molecular identifiers being used to normalize TCRbeta repertoire quantification. The public reads were reprocessed in TCRdb via fastp at Q25 and MiXCR, keeping in-frame beta chains. Each CDR3 protein appears once, grouped with its most common genes and DNA. This sample has over 550,000 distinct CDR3 sequences in its table, and over 9.5% of those were observed once. Roughly 4% of the sample goes to the ten largest clones.

Sequenced material: PBMCs from the stem cell graft donor, taken from the stem cell graft. The sequence derives from a human donor who donated a stem cell graft to a child with acute myeloid leukemia. The rearranged segments are TRBV5-6 and TRBJ2-7; TRBD1 is a possible D gene, resting on 5 matching bases. CDR3 region: CASRPDSYPYEQYF. The sequence in DNA is TGTGCCAGCAGGCCCGACAGTTACCCCTACGAGCAGTACTTC.